This T cell receptor (beta chain) was sequenced in a study of OX40 agonist ivuxolimab in advanced cancers. Regarding the study in general: Ivuxolimab, which targeted the costimulatory receptor OX40 (CD134), was an agonistic, fully human IgG2 monoclonal antibody. The monotherapy dose-escalation portion (N ≈ 52 patients) of the phase I ivuxolimab trial is reported in the paper. A male proportion of under 85% and a mean age of 60 years, ranging from roughly 23 to 79, were recorded for the dose-escalation cohort. Three dose-escalation patients achieved partial responses, one with hepatocellular carcinoma and two with cutaneous melanoma. Among the approximately 54 dose-escalation patients, around 20 had hepatocellular carcinoma, around 15 melanoma, 9 renal cell carcinoma and 9 head and neck cancer. Intravenous ivuxolimab was administered to patients every 2 weeks at six dose levels: 0.01, 0.1, 0.3, 1.5, 3 and 10 mg/kg. The point of sequencing TCRbeta in the periphery was to test whether ivuxolimab changed TCR sequence diversity and drove clonal T-cell expansion. Prior anti-PD-1, anti-PD-L1 or anti-CTLA-4 therapy was permitted, and approximately 40% of dose-escalation patients had received checkpoint inhibitors.

Patients with autoimmune disease history or receiving systemic immunosuppression were excluded from the trial. In every dose cohort, peripheral blood was drawn for TCR sequencing at baseline, cycle 4 day 1, and cycle 7 day 1. The samples were drawn from a first-in-human, open-label, multicenter phase I dose-escalation trial of ivuxolimab. Adults with locally advanced or metastatic melanoma, renal cell carcinoma, hepatocellular carcinoma or head and neck squamous cell carcinoma were enrolled in the trial. Before TCR sequencing, CD4+ and CD8+ T cells were separately sorted from peripheral blood. Results the study describes overall, beyond this receptor: The antigen specificity of the clonally expanded peripheral T cells was not determined. In the 0.1-3.0 mg/kg groups, partial responders were among the patients with the lowest normalized peripheral clonal expansion, particularly in CD8+ T cells. Low levels of normalized T-cell clonal expansion were also seen in some patients who did not respond. On average, CD8+ T cells showed more expanded clones than CD4+ T cells after ivuxolimab. Clonal expansion of both CD4+ and CD8+ blood T cells was observed from baseline to week 6 at doses 0.1 to 3.0 mg/kg.

From a lookup of the germline V gene (reference sequence), CDR1 and CDR2 are LNHDA and SQIVND. At the junction V is shortened by 4 bases and J by 7 bases, with 28 bases in between. The CDR3 numbers 19 residues from cysteine through phenylalanine. Left in the record is the CDR3 DNA by itself, 57 bases read in frame from the first base. Note on this clone: The antigen it recognizes is unknown. No much larger clone exists at a distance of one base, and base qualities are not known.

To sequence the TCRbeta CDR3 region, genomic DNA was isolated from the sorted cells. The immunoSEQ Assay was used for sequencing of TCRbeta CDR3 regions. What TCRdb holds here is the immuneACCESS table cut down to in-frame rearrangements. Part of the clones is not present; checked against another copy, under half of the missing clones reflect an unresolved V gene, and the others are unexplained. This sample gives around 45,000 clones in total; over 60% of them show up just once. The top ten clones comprise about 3% of the sample. Recombination connected TRBV19 to TRBJ1-4; a tentative D call is TRBD1 (5 bases match). This clonotype was sampled from an adult with an advanced solid tumor such as melanoma, head and neck, liver or kidney cancer. The specimen was CD4+ or CD8+ T cells sorted from blood, collected in a trial of the OX40 agonist ivuxolimab. The nucleotide sequence is given as TGTGCCAGTAGTACGGTCCTCGGGGGGACGTCGATTAGCGGTGAAAAACTGTTTTTT. This sequence encodes CASSTVLGGTSISGEKLFF.